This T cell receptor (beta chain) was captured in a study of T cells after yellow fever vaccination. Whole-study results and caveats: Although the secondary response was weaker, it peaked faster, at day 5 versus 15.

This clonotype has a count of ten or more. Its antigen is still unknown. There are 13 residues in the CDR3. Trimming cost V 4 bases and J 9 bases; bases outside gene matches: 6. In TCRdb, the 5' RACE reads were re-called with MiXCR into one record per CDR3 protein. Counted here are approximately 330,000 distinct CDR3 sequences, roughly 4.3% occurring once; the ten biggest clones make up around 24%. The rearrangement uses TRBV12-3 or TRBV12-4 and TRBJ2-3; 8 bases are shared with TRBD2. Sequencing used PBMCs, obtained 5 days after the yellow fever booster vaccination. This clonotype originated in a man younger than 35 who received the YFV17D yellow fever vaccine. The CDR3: CASSSPIAGTQYF. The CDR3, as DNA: TGTGCCAGCAGTTCACCTATAGCGGGGACGCAGTATTTT.